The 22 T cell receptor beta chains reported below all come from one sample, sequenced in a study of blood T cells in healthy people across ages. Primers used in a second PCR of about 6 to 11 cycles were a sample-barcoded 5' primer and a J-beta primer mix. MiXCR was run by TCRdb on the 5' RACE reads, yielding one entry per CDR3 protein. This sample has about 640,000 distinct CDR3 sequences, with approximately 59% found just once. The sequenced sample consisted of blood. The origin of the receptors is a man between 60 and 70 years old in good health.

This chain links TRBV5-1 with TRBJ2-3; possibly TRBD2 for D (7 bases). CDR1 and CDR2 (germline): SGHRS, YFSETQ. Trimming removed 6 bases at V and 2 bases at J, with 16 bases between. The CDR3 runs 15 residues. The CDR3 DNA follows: TGCGCCAGCACGGTAGCGGCGGGGGCCACAGATACGCAGTATTTT. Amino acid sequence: CASTVAAGATDTQYF. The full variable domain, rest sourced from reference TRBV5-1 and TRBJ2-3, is KAGVTQTPRYLIKTRGQQVTLSCSPISGHRSVSWYQQTPGQGLQFLFEYFSETQRNKGNFPGRFSGRQFSNSRSEMNVSTLELGDSALYLCASTVAAGATDTQYFGPGTRLTVL.

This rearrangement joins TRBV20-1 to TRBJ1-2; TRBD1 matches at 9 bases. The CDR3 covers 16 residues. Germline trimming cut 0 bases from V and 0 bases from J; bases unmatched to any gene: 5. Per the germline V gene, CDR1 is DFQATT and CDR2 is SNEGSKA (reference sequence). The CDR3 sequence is CSARDSGQGPNYGYTF. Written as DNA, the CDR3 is TGCAGTGCTAGAGATTCGGGACAGGGCCCTAACTATGGCTACACCTTC.

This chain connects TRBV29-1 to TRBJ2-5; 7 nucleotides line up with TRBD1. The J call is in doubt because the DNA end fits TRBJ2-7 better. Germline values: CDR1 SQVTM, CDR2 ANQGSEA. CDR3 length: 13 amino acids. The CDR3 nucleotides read TGCAGCGTTGGGCGACAGGGAGTCTACGAGCAGTACTTC. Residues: CSVGRQGVYEQYF.

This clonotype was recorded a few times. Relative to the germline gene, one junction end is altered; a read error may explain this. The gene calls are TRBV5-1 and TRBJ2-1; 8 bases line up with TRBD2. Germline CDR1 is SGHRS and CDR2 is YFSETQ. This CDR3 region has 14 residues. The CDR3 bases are TGTGCCAGCAGCGGGGGCGGCCCCTACAATGAGCAGTTCTTC. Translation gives CASSGGGPYNEQFF.

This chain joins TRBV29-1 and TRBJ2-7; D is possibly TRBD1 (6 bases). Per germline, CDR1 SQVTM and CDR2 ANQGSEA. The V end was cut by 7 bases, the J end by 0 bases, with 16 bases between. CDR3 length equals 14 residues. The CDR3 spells CSAKLGHSSYEQYF. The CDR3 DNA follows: TGCAGCGCCAAATTGGGACACAGCTCCTACGAGCAGTACTTC.

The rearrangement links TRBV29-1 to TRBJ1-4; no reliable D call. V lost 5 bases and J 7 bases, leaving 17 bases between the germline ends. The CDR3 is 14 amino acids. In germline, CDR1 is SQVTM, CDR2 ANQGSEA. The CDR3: CSVLPAGLSEKLFF. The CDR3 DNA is TGCAGCGTTCTACCGGCCGGGCTGTCTGAAAAACTGTTTTTT.

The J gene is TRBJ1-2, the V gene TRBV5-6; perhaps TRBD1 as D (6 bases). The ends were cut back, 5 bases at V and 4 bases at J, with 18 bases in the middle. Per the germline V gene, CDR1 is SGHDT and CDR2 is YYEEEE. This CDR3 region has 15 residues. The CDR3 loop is CASSSIQGASYGYTF. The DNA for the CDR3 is TGTGCCAGCAGTTCCATACAGGGTGCGAGCTATGGCTACACCTTC.

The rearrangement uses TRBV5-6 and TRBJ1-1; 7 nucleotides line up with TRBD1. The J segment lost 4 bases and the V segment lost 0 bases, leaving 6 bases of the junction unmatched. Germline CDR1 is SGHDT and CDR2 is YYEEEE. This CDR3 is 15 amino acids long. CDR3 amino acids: CASSLAGEGATEAFF. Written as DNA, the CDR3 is TGTGCCAGCAGCTTGGCCGGGGAGGGGGCCACTGAAGCTTTCTTT.

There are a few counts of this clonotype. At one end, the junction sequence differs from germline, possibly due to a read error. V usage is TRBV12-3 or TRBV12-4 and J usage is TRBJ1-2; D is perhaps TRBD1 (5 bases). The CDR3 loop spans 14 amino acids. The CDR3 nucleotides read TGTGCAAGCAGTTTTCCCCCAACGACAGATGGCTACACCTTC. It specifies CASSFPPTTDGYTF.

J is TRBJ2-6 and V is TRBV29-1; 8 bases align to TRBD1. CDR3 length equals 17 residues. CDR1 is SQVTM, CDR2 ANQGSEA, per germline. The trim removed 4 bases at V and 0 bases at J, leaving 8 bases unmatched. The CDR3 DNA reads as TGCAGCGTTGGGAAAGGACAGGGCCTCTCTGGGGCCAACGTCCTGACTTTC. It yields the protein CSVGKGQGLSGANVLTF.

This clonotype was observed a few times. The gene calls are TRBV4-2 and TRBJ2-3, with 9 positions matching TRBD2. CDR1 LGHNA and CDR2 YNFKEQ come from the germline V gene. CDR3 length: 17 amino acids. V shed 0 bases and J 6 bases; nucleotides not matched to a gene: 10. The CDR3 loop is CASSQERVGGGADTQYF. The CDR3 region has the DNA TGTGCCAGCAGCCAAGAGAGGGTTGGCGGGGGGGCGGATACGCAGTATTTT.

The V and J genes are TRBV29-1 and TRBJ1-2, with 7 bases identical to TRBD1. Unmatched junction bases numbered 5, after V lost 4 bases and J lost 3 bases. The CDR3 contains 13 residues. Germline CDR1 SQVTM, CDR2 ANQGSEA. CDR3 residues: CSVGEGGDYGYTF. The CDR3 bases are TGCAGCGTTGGGGAAGGGGGCGACTATGGCTACACCTTC.

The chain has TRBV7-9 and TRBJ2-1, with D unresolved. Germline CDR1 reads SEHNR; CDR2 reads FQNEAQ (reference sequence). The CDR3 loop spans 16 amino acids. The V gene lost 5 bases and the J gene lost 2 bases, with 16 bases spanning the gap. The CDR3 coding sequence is TGTGCCAGCAGCAAAGACACGGCAGTACCCTACAATGAGCAGTTCTTC. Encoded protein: CASSKDTAVPYNEQFF.

The CDR3 here is CAISEGSGTAMNTEAFF. The CDR3 DNA is TGTGCCATCAGTGAGGGATCCGGGACAGCGATGAACACTGAAGCTTTCTTT. V and J are TRBV10-3 and TRBJ1-1; 7 bases line up with TRBD1. This CDR3 has 17 amino acids. The V gene's germline CDR1 is ENHRY and CDR2 SYGVKD. J lost 0 bases, V lost 2 bases, and 9 bases had no gene match.

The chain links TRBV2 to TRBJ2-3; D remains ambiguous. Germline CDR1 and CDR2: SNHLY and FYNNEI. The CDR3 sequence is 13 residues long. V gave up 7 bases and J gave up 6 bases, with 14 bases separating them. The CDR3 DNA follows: TGTGCCAGCACCAGCTGGCTTCTTGATACGCAGTATTTT. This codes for CASTSWLLDTQYF.

CDR3 sequence reads: CSARVGGAGTDTQYF. In DNA form, the CDR3 reads TGCAGTGCTAGAGTCGGGGGGGCTGGCACAGATACGCAGTATTTT. The chain employs TRBV20-1 and TRBJ2-3; 8 bases match TRBD2. The CDR3 length is 15 residues. V was clipped by 1 base and J by 1 base; unmatched bases: 4. CDR1 is DFQATT, CDR2 SNEGSKA, per germline (reference sequence).

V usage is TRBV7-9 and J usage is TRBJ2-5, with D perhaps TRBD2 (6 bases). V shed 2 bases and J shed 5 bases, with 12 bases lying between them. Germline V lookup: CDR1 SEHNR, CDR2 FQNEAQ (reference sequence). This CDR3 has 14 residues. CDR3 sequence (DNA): TGTGCCAGCAGCTTATTCGGGAGTCGGGAGACCCAGTACTTC. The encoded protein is CASSLFGSRETQYF.

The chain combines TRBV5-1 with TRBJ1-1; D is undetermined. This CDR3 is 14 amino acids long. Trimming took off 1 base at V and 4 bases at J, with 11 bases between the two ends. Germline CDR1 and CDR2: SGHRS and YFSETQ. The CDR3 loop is CASSLNGGSTEAFF. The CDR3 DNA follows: TGCGCCAGCAGCTTGAACGGAGGGAGCACTGAAGCTTTCTTT.

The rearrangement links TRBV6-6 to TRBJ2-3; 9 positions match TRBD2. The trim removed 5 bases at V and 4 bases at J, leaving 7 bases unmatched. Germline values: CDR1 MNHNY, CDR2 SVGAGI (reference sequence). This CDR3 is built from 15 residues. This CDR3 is CASSKSRTSADTQYF. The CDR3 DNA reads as TGTGCCAGCAGTAAATCCCGGACTAGCGCAGATACGCAGTATTTT.

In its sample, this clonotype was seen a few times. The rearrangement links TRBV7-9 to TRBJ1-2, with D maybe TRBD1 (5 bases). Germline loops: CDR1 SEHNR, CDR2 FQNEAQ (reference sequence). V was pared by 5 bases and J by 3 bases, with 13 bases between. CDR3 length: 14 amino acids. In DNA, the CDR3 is TGTGCCAGCAGCCTCGACCGGGGGGACTATGGCTACACCTTC. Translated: CASSLDRGDYGYTF.

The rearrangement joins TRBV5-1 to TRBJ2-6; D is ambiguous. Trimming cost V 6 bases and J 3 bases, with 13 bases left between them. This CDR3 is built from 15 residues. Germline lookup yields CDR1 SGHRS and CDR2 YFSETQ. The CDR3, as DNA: TGCGCCAGCACCACAGCGCCCGGTGGGGCCAACGTCCTGACTTTC. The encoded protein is CASTTAPGGANVLTF.

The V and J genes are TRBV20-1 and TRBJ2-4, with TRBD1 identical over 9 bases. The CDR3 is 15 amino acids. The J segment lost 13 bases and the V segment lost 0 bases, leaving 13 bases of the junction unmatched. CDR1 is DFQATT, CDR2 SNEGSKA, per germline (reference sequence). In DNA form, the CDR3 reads TGCAGTGCTAGAGATCGCACAGGGGGCGCGTGGGAGCAGTACTTC. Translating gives CSARDRTGGAWEQYF.